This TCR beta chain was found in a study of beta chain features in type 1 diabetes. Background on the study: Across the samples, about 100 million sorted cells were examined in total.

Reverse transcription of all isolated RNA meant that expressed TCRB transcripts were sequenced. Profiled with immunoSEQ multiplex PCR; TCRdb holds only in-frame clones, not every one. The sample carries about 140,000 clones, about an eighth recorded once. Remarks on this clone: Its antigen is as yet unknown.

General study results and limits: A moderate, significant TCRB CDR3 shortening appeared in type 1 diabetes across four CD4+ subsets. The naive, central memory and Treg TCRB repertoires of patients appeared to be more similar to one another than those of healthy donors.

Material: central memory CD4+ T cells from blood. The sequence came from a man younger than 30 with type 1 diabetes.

CDR3 protein: CASSTQRNEKLFF. The CDR3 DNA follows: TGTGCCAGCTCAACCCAGCGAAATGAAAAACTGTTTTTT. The chain couples TRBV18 to TRBJ1-4; no definite D call. There are 13 residues in the CDR3. The V end was cut by 5 bases, the J end by 5 bases, with 9 bases between. The germline gives CDR1 KGHSH, CDR2 LQKENI.